One sample yielded the 29 T cell receptor beta chains listed below, sequenced in a study of T cell changes during pregnancy in multiple sclerosis. TCRdb's copy holds only in-frame clones and misses some; the assay was immunoSEQ multiplex PCR. The sample has around 60,000 clones, approximately 94% seen once; the top ten hold about 3%. This material consisted of CD8+ T cells from peripheral blood mononuclear cells, taken in the third trimester of pregnancy. These receptors were collected from a female donor with multiple sclerosis, enrolled in a pregnancy study.

The V gene is TRBV4-1, the J gene TRBJ1-2, with D hard to call. V was pared by 1 base and J by 4 bases, with 13 bases between. This CDR3 is built from 15 residues. CDR1 MGHRA and CDR2 YSYEKL come from the germline V gene. The CDR3 reads CASSQVPTSSYGYTF. CDR3 nucleotide sequence: TGCGCCAGCAGCCAAGTACCTACTTCCTCCTATGGCTACACCTTC.

The chain combines TRBV4-3 with TRBJ2-7, with D possibly matching TRBD2 (6 bases). CDR3 length: 15 amino acids. V was pared by 0 bases and J by 3 bases, with 12 bases between. Germline assignment: CDR1 LGHNA and CDR2 YSLEER. DNA of the CDR3: TGCGCCAGCAGCCAAGATCGGGGGACTGTCTACGAGCAGTACTTC. It is translated as CASSQDRGTVYEQYF.

This clone was seen more than once but under ten times. This chain joins TRBV7-4 and TRBJ1-1; 7 positions match TRBD1. This CDR3 spans 15 amino acids. V shed 4 bases and J 1 base; nucleotides not matched to a gene: 6. Germline lookup yields CDR1 SGHVT and CDR2 SQSDAQ. CDR3 amino acids: CASSSRQGENTEAFF. The CDR3 bases are TGTGCCAGCAGCTCGAGACAGGGAGAGAACACTGAAGCTTTCTTT.

The rearrangement joins TRBV29-1 to TRBJ2-3, with 9 bases lining up with TRBD2. Unmatched junction bases numbered 9, after V lost 2 bases and J lost 6 bases. The CDR3 loop spans 15 amino acids. Germline lookup yields CDR1 SQVTM and CDR2 ANQGSEA. This CDR3 is CSVERTSVPPDTQYF. The DNA of the CDR3 is TGCAGCGTTGAAAGGACTAGCGTCCCGCCGGATACGCAGTATTTT.

The rearrangement links TRBV12-5 to TRBJ1-1; possible D gene TRBD1, 6 bases. The germline gives CDR1 LGHNT, CDR2 FRNRAP. The CDR3 is made up of 11 amino acids. V lost 6 bases, J lost 8 bases, and 10 bases lay in between. CDR3 nucleotides: TGTGCTAGTGGGCCCGGGACAGAAGCTTTCTTT. It translates to CASGPGTEAFF.

The chain recombines TRBV30 with TRBJ2-1; no firm D call. This CDR3 region has 14 residues. V shed 0 bases and J shed 8 bases, with 14 bases lying between them. Germline CDR1 is GTSNPN and CDR2 is SVGIG (reference sequence). The CDR3 DNA reads as TGTGCCTGGAGTGTCACAAATTGGAGCGATGAGCAGTTCTTC. This sequence encodes CAWSVTNWSDEQFF.

The chain recombines TRBV5-1 with TRBJ2-6; 12 nucleotides agree with TRBD2. CDR3 length equals 18 residues. Germline values: CDR1 SGHRS, CDR2 YFSETQ. V lost 3 bases, J lost 1 base, and 5 bases stayed unmatched. CDR3 in DNA: TGCGCCAGCAGCTCGCTACTAGCGGGAGGATCTGGGGCCAACGTCCTGACTTTC. Translated: CASSSLLAGGSGANVLTF.

The gene calls are TRBV9 and TRBJ1-2, with TRBD1 identical over 9 bases. J lost 8 bases, V lost 3 bases, and 11 bases had no gene match. CDR3 length: 15 amino acids. CDR1 SGDLS and CDR2 YYNGEE come from the germline V gene. The CDR3 nucleotides are TGTGCCAGCAGCGCAGGGGGACAGGGAAGTTTGGGCTACACCTTC. It translates to CASSAGGQGSLGYTF.

This chain uses TRBV5-6 with TRBJ1-5; 7 bases align to TRBD1. The germline V gene encodes CDR1 SGHDT and CDR2 YYEEEE. The CDR3 contains 15 residues. V lost 4 bases to trimming and J lost 4 bases; unmatched junction nucleotides: 8. CDR3 protein: CASSLRQGENQPQHF. The CDR3 DNA is TGTGCCAGCAGCCTGCGACAGGGTGAGAATCAGCCCCAGCATTTT.

The rearrangement joins TRBV4-1 to TRBJ2-7; D is undetermined. Between the trimmed V and J ends, which lost 2 bases and 5 bases, there was a span of 10 bases. The CDR3 is 13 residues long. Germline-derived CDR1 and CDR2 are MGHRA and YSYEKL. DNA for the CDR3: TGCGCCAGCAGCCAAATGTTTGGCCACGAGCAGTACTTC. Translating it yields CASSQMFGHEQYF.

V is TRBV7-9 and J is TRBJ2-7; 9 bases align to TRBD2. Germline V gene data show CDR1 as SEHNR and CDR2 as FQNEAQ (reference sequence). V lost 4 bases to trimming and J lost 6 bases; unmatched junction nucleotides: 7. This CDR3 comprises 14 residues. CDR3 sequence (DNA): TGTGCCAGCAGCTCGGGACTAGCCCCTCTCGAGCAGTACTTC. Translated, it gives CASSSGLAPLEQYF.

V and J are TRBV6-1 and TRBJ2-7; 8 bases map to TRBD2. The CDR3 covers 17 residues. V shed 2 bases, J shed 0 bases, and the junction held 9 bases outside the gene matches. The germline gives CDR1 MNHNS, CDR2 SASEGT. The CDR3 DNA reads TGTGCCAGCAGTGAATATGGGAGCGGGAGTCCCTCCTACGAGCAGTACTTC. Translation: CASSEYGSGSPSYEQYF.

The rearrangement joins TRBV19 to TRBJ2-1, with D possibly being TRBD2 (5 bases). The V gene's germline CDR1 is LNHDA and CDR2 SQIVND (reference sequence). V shed 6 bases and J shed 5 bases, with 20 bases lying between them. The CDR3 covers 16 residues. The CDR3 loop is CASRPGISTLHNEQFF. CDR3 in DNA: TGTGCCAGTAGGCCCGGGATCTCGACCCTTCACAATGAGCAGTTCTTC. The complete variable domain, with remaining parts taken from reference TRBV19 and TRBJ2-1, reads DGGITQSPKYLFRKEGQNVTLSCEQNLNHDAMYWYRQDPGQGLRLIYYSQIVNDFQKGDIAEGYSVSREKKESFPLTVTSAQKNPTAFYLCASRPGISTLHNEQFFGPGTRLTVL.

This clone has a single count. This rearrangement joins TRBV25-1 to TRBJ1-2; D might be TRBD1 (5 bases). CDR1 is MGHDK, CDR2 SYGVNS, per germline. This CDR3 contains 14 residues. The V and J ends lost 1 base and 9 bases respectively, with 15 bases between them. This CDR3 reads CASSEFTEQDRYTF. CDR3 coding DNA: TGTGCCAGCAGTGAATTCACCGAACAGGACCGCTACACCTTC.

This chain connects TRBV7-2 to TRBJ1-5; 7 bases are a match to TRBD1. Losses at the gene ends were 2 bases for V and 6 bases for J; bases not matched to a gene: 10. This CDR3 spans 16 amino acids. Germline CDR1 is SGHTA and CDR2 is FQGNSA. The CDR3 DNA is TGTGCCAGCAGCTTAATCGAGACAGGGACGAGTCAGCCCCAGCATTTT. Translated: CASSLIETGTSQPQHF.

The chain is built from TRBV7-2 and TRBJ1-2; TRBD1 matches 7 bases. J gave up 4 bases and V 6 bases, and 11 bases lay outside the gene matches. This CDR3 has 15 amino acids. Germline assignment: CDR1 SGHTA and CDR2 FQGNSA. CDR3: CASSPRDSYFYGYTF. In nucleotides, the CDR3 is TGTGCCAGCAGTCCCAGGGACAGCTACTTCTATGGCTACACCTTC.

The chain combines TRBV5-6 with TRBJ2-1; 11 bases agree with TRBD2. The CDR3 spans 16 residues. The V gene end was trimmed by 2 bases and the J gene end by 3 bases; junction bases not matched to a gene: 4. In germline, CDR1 is SGHDT, CDR2 YYEEEE. CDR3 nucleotide sequence: TGTGCCAGCAGCTTTGAACTAGCGGGAGTCTACAATGAGCAGTTCTTC. Translated, it gives CASSFELAGVYNEQFF.

V is TRBV5-5 and J is TRBJ2-5; 8 nucleotides align to TRBD1. The ends lost 0 bases at V and 4 bases at J; junction bases unmatched: 5. CDR1 and CDR2 from the germline V gene are SGHKS and YYEKEE (reference sequence). The CDR3 has 15 amino acids. The CDR3 nucleotides read TGTGCCAGCAGCTTGGGGCAGGGGGCGGGAGAGACCCAGTACTTC. This encodes CASSLGQGAGETQYF.

The V call is TRBV7-8, the J call TRBJ2-5; perhaps TRBD1 as D (5 bases). Germline CDR1 is SGHVS and CDR2 is FQNEAQ. Trimming cost V 5 bases and J 2 bases, with 9 bases left between them. The CDR3 has 13 amino acids. The CDR3 region is CASSADRQETQYF. In nucleotides, the CDR3 is TGTGCCAGCAGCGCCGACAGACAAGAGACCCAGTACTTC.

The chain employs TRBV4-1 and TRBJ1-2; D not resolved. V lost 3 bases, J lost 5 bases, and 19 bases lay in between. Germline CDR1 and CDR2: MGHRA and YSYEKL. There are 16 residues in the CDR3. CDR3: CASSQVYDKSRYGYTF. The DNA for the CDR3 is TGCGCCAGCAGCCAGGTCTACGACAAGTCGCGATATGGCTACACCTTC.

This clone showed up just once. The J gene is TRBJ1-1, the V gene TRBV10-3; TRBD1 matches at 10 bases. Per germline, CDR1 ENHRY and CDR2 SYGVKD. Trimming cost V 6 bases and J 3 bases; bases outside gene matches: 19. This CDR3 has 19 amino acids. In DNA form, the CDR3 reads TGTGCCATCAGCCGATTCCTGACAGGGGGCACAGGTAGTGACACTGAAGCTTTCTTT. Translation: CAISRFLTGGTGSDTEAFF.

The gene calls are TRBV10-3 and TRBJ2-5; the match to TRBD1 covers 12 bases. Matching the DNA end better, TRBJ2-7 makes the J call doubtful. Germline V gene data show CDR1 as ENHRY and CDR2 as SYGVKD. The CDR3 consists of 15 residues. The CDR3 sequence: CASGGTGGETYEQYF. The CDR3 DNA reads TGTGCCAGCGGGGGGACAGGGGGCGAAACCTACGAGCAGTACTTC.

CDR3 DNA: TGTGCCAGCAGTTCGGGGACAGTCCATGAAAAACTGTTTTTT. Translating gives CASSSGTVHEKLFF. This rearrangement joins TRBV6-5 to TRBJ1-4; 7 bases match TRBD1. With V trimmed by 4 bases and J by 6 bases, 5 bases remained unmatched. CDR1 is MNHEY and CDR2 is SVGAGI in the germline V gene. This CDR3 region has 14 residues.

The chain uses TRBV19 and TRBJ2-2; TRBD2 aligns across 7 bases. CDR3 length: 16 amino acids. CDR1 LNHDA and CDR2 SQIVND come from the germline V gene (reference sequence). After removal of 7 bases from V and 7 bases from J, the junction contained 15 bases not matched to a gene. CDR3 protein: CASMMGWREYGGELFF. In DNA form, the CDR3 reads TGTGCCAGTATGATGGGATGGCGGGAGTATGGCGGGGAGCTGTTTTTT.

This sequence joins TRBV30 and TRBJ2-7; D is possibly TRBD2 (5 bases). CDR1 is GTSNPN, CDR2 SVGIG, per germline (reference sequence). CDR3 length: 13 residues. Trimming removed 2 bases from V and 7 bases from J, with 15 bases in between. This CDR3 is CAWSTGSGVEQYF. The CDR3 nucleotides are TGTGCCTGGAGTACGGGGTCTGGGGTAGAGCAGTACTTC.

The CDR3 is CASSVDGRELTGELFF. The CDR3 DNA reads TGTGCCAGCAGCGTAGATGGGCGGGAGTTAACCGGGGAGCTGTTTTTT. The chain is built from TRBV9 and TRBJ2-2; 7 bases are shared with TRBD2. There are 16 residues in the CDR3. Trimming removed 0 bases from V and 5 bases from J; junction bases left unmatched: 7. Germline V lookup: CDR1 SGDLS, CDR2 YYNGEE.

The chain recombines TRBV11-2 with TRBJ2-7; tentatively, D is TRBD1 (6 bases). The CDR3 length is 14 residues. In germline, CDR1 is SGHAT, CDR2 FQNNGV. The V end was cut by 1 base, the J end by 3 bases, with 10 bases between. The CDR3 DNA reads as TGTGCCAGCAGCTTAGTGGGCAGGGGCTACGAGCAGTACTTC. It is translated as CASSLVGRGYEQYF.

The chain uses TRBV7-7 and TRBJ2-3, with TRBD1 identical over 11 bases. V lost 5 bases, J lost 6 bases, and 7 bases stayed unmatched. Germline CDR1 reads SSHAT; CDR2 reads FNYEAQ (reference sequence). The CDR3 contains 15 residues. DNA of the CDR3: TGTGCCAGCAGCCCTGGACAGGGGGCGTTTGATACGCAGTATTTT. This gives the protein CASSPGQGAFDTQYF. Drawing the rest from reference TRBV7-7 and TRBJ2-3, the complete variable domain is GAGVSQSPRYKVTKRGQDVTLRCDPISSHATLYWYQQALGQGPEFLTYFNYEAQPDKSGLPSDRFSAERPEGSISTLTIQRTEQRDSAMYRCASSPGQGAFDTQYFGPGTRLTVL.

The chain combines TRBV6-1 with TRBJ2-7; D remains ambiguous. CDR1 is MNHNS, CDR2 SASEGT, per germline. V gave up 1 base and J gave up 2 bases, with 6 bases separating them. CDR3 length: 13 amino acids. The CDR3 spells CASSEGATYEQYF. Here the CDR3 DNA reads TGTGCCAGCAGTGAAGGAGCTACCTACGAGCAGTACTTC.